These 20 T cell receptor beta chains were all obtained from the same sample, sequenced in a study of blood T cell repertoires in COVID-19. Profiling relied on immunoSEQ multiplex PCR, and the TCRdb table lists in-frame clones only, not all of them. This sample has about 80,000 clones; about 80% occur once, and the top ten carry roughly 9%. Sequenced input: peripheral blood. The source of these receptors is a human donor in a cohort sampled during active COVID-19.

The V call is TRBV2, the J call TRBJ2-7; no reliable D call. Trimming stripped 6 bases from V and 1 base from J, with 10 bases between. The germline CDR1 and CDR2 sequences are SNHLY and FYNNEI. The CDR3 length is 13 residues. CDR3 sequence: CASSQYRSYEQYF. The DNA for the CDR3 is TGTGCCAGCAGCCAATACAGATCCTACGAGCAGTACTTC.

V usage is TRBV19 and J usage is TRBJ2-1; the match to TRBD2 covers 11 bases. The CDR3 loop spans 16 amino acids. With 0 bases clipped from V and 7 bases from J, the junction kept 5 bases outside the gene matches. Germline-derived CDR1 and CDR2 are LNHDA and SQIVND (reference sequence). The CDR3 spells CASSIDLAGGGNEQFF. The CDR3 DNA sequence: TGTGCCAGTAGTATAGACCTAGCGGGAGGAGGGAATGAGCAGTTCTTC.

This rearrangement joins TRBV28 to TRBJ1-1; perhaps TRBD1 as D (5 bases). CDR3 length: 12 amino acids. V was trimmed by 7 bases and J by 9 bases, leaving 15 bases between them. Germline V gene sequence: CDR1 MDHEN, CDR2 SYDVKM. The CDR3 here is CASNTGDFQAFF. Written as DNA, the CDR3 is TGTGCCAGCAATACCGGGGACTTCCAAGCTTTCTTT.

In its sample, this clone was seen a few times. This chain links TRBV7-3 with TRBJ2-2; 8 bases agree with TRBD2. This CDR3 is built from 14 residues. V trimming: 2 bases; J trimming: 6 bases; junction bases outside the gene matches: 2. CDR1 and CDR2 from the germline V gene are SGHTA and FQGTGA. This chain's CDR3 is CASSLRAGAGELFF. As DNA, the CDR3 is TGTGCCAGCAGCTTACGAGCGGGAGCCGGGGAGCTGTTTTTT.

The chain employs TRBV3-1 (or the pseudogene TRBV3-2) and TRBJ2-7, with a tentative D call TRBD2 (5 bases). This CDR3 region has 15 residues. Germline V gene lookup returns CDR1 LGHDT and CDR2 YNNKEL (reference sequence). Trimming left V 1 base short and J 6 bases short, with 16 bases between. CDR3 loop: CASSQAPPPAGEQYF. In DNA, the CDR3 is TGTGCCAGCAGCCAAGCCCCCCCTCCGGCGGGCGAGCAGTACTTC.

The rearrangement joins TRBV7-9 to TRBJ1-1; TRBD1 matches at 7 bases. Trimming took 5 bases from V and 4 from J; bases not matched to a gene: 4. The CDR3 extends over 13 amino acids. The germline CDR1 and CDR2 sequences are SEHNR and FQNEAQ (reference sequence). CDR3 protein: CASSRQGGTEAFF. Here the CDR3 DNA reads TGTGCCAGCAGCCGACAGGGTGGCACTGAAGCTTTCTTT.

The rearrangement links TRBV7-8 to TRBJ1-5; possible D gene TRBD1, 6 bases. This CDR3 region has 15 residues. Trimming stripped 2 bases from V and 5 bases from J, with 13 bases between. Germline assignment: CDR1 SGHVS and CDR2 FQNEAQ. CDR3 loop: CASSLRGKEDQPQHF. CDR3 bases: TGTGCCAGCAGCTTAAGGGGGAAAGAAGATCAGCCCCAGCATTTT.

The chain uses TRBV2 and TRBJ2-2, with 8 bases lining up with TRBD2. This CDR3 has 15 amino acids. The germline V gene encodes CDR1 SNHLY and CDR2 FYNNEI. V trimming: 7 bases; J trimming: 6 bases; junction bases outside the gene matches: 10. CDR3 sequence: CASTSRTGGAGELFF. The CDR3 DNA is TGTGCCAGCACAAGCCGCACGGGAGGGGCCGGGGAGCTGTTTTTT.

V and J are TRBV18 and TRBJ1-1, with D perhaps matching TRBD1 (5 bases). The V gene lost 3 bases and the J gene lost 5 bases, with 16 bases spanning the gap. The germline CDR1 and CDR2 sequences are KGHSH and LQKENI. This CDR3 has 15 residues. CDR3 bases: TGTGCCAGCTCACCCCAGGAGGGGAAGGGGACTGAAGCTTTCTTT. Its protein product is CASSPQEGKGTEAFF.

This sequence joins TRBV5-1 and TRBJ2-5, with TRBD2 matching 7 bases. The CDR3 sequence is 15 residues long. Trimming at V came to 3 bases and at J to 5 bases, leaving 10 bases not matched to a gene. CDR1 and CDR2 (germline): SGHRS, YFSETQ. The CDR3 loop reads CASSSGGAGRETQYF. CDR3 sequence (DNA): TGCGCCAGCAGCTCTGGTGGAGCGGGGCGGGAGACCCAGTACTTC.

The rearrangement links TRBV10-3 to TRBJ1-6; D gene uncertain. V lost 3 bases, J lost 10 bases, and 10 bases lay in between. Germline lookup yields CDR1 ENHRY and CDR2 SYGVKD. The CDR3 is 13 amino acids. The CDR3 DNA is TGTGCCATCAGTGACGGCAGGAGGTCACCCCTCCACTTT. It codes for CAISDGRRSPLHF.

The J gene is TRBJ1-2, the V gene TRBV28; 10 positions agree with TRBD1. Germline assignment: CDR1 MDHEN and CDR2 SYDVKM. The CDR3 is made up of 15 amino acids. Trimming cost V 2 bases and J 5 bases; bases outside gene matches: 5. The CDR3 here is CASSLISGQGYGYTF. Here the CDR3 DNA reads TGTGCCAGCAGTTTAATATCGGGACAGGGGTATGGCTACACCTTC.

The genes are TRBV28 and TRBJ1-4; D perhaps matches TRBD1 (5 bases). Germline CDR1 and CDR2: MDHEN and SYDVKM. This CDR3 spans 13 amino acids. V was pared by 6 bases and J by 13 bases, with 18 bases between. CDR3 in amino acids: CASRRTSMKRLFF. DNA of the CDR3: TGTGCCAGCAGACGGACATCAATGAAAAGACTGTTTTTT.

This clone was observed a handful of times. V is TRBV5-1 and J is TRBJ2-1, with D possibly TRBD1 on 6 matching bases. CDR1 and CDR2 (germline): SGHRS, YFSETQ. Trimming took 4 bases from V and 5 from J, leaving 16 bases between them. The CDR3 consists of 15 residues. The CDR3 bases are TGCGCCAGCAGCGTCTCTGTGGGGGCGAACAATGAGCAGTTCTTC. It codes for CASSVSVGANNEQFF.

This CDR3 reads CASSPSGATYNEQFF. In DNA form, the CDR3 reads TGTGCCAGCAGCCCGTCAGGGGCAACCTACAATGAGCAGTTCTTC. The chain couples TRBV7-7 to TRBJ2-1, with D possibly matching TRBD1 (6 bases). Germline values: CDR1 SSHAT, CDR2 FNYEAQ (reference sequence). Trimming took 5 bases from V and 2 from J, leaving 13 bases between them. The length of the CDR3 is 15 residues.

This chain links TRBV7-3 with TRBJ2-1; 8 bases fit TRBD1. V lost 4 bases to trimming and J lost 8 bases; unmatched junction nucleotides: 10. This CDR3 has 15 residues. Germline values: CDR1 SGHTA, CDR2 FQGTGA. The CDR3 nucleotides read TGTGCCAGCAGCTGGACAGGGTCCGGGCTAGATGAGCAGTTCTTC. It translates to CASSWTGSGLDEQFF.

This chain connects TRBV6-1 to TRBJ2-7, with TRBD2 as a possible D gene (5 bases). There are 13 residues in the CDR3. Germline V gene lookup returns CDR1 MNHNS and CDR2 SASEGT. Trimming pared 3 bases from V and 3 bases from J, leaving 9 bases between. CDR3 sequence: CASSDVTNYEQYF. Here the CDR3 DNA reads TGTGCCAGCAGTGACGTGACTAACTACGAGCAGTACTTC.

This chain connects TRBV6-5 to TRBJ2-7; D not certain. CDR1 is MNHEY and CDR2 is SVGAGI in the germline V gene. Trimming pared 6 bases from V and 2 bases from J, leaving 11 bases between. The CDR3 runs to 13 residues. This CDR3 is CASSLTIAYEQYF. The CDR3 DNA reads TGTGCCAGCAGCTTGACAATTGCCTACGAGCAGTACTTC.

V usage is TRBV7-3 and J usage is TRBJ1-1; TRBD1 is a possible D gene (6 bases). Germline loops: CDR1 SGHTA, CDR2 FQGTGA. The ends were cut back, 3 bases at V and 2 bases at J, with 16 bases in the middle. The CDR3 is 16 amino acids. In DNA form, the CDR3 reads TGTGCCAGCAGCTTCAGGATCGGGGGGCCAAACACTGAAGCTTTCTTT. It translates to CASSFRIGGPNTEAFF.

This clone was seen only a few times. The chain joins TRBV27 to TRBJ2-3; 9 bases line up with TRBD1. The CDR3 consists of 15 residues. J was trimmed by 3 bases and V by 6 bases; bases with no gene match: 7. Germline V gene sequence: CDR1 MNHEY, CDR2 SMNVEV (reference sequence). DNA of the CDR3: TGTGCCAGCAGCAAGGGGACAGGGAGGACAGATACGCAGTATTTT. Translation gives CASSKGTGRTDTQYF.